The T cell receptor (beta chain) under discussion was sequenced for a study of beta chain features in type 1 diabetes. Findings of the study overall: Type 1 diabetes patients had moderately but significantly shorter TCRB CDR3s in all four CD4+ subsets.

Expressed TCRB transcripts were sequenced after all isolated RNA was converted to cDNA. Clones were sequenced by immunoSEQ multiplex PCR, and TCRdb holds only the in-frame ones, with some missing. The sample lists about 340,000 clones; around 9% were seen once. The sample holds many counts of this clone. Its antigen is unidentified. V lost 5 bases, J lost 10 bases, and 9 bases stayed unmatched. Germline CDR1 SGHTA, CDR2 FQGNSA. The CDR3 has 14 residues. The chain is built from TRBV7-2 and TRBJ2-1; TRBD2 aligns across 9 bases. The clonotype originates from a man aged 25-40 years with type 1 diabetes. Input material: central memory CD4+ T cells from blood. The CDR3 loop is CASSPSGVSREQFF. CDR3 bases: TGTGCCAGCAGCCCTAGCGGGGTGAGCAGAGAGCAGTTCTTC.